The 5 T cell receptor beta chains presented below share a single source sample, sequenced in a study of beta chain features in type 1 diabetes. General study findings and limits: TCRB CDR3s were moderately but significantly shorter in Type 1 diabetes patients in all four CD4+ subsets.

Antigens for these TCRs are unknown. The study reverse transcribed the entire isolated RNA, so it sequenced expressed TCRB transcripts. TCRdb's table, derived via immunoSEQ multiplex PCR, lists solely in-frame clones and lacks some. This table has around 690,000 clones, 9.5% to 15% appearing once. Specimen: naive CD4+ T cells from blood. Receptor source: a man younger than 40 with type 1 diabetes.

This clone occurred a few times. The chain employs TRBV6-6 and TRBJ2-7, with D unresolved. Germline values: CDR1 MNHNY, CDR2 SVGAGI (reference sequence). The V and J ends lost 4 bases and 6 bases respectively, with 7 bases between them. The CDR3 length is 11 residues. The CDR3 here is CASSSSPEQYF. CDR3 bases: TGTGCCAGCAGTTCCTCCCCCGAGCAGTACTTC.

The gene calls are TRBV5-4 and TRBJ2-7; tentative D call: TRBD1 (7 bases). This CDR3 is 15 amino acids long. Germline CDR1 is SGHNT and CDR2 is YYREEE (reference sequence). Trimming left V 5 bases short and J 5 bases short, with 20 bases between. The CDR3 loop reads CASRLGAGGSHEQYF. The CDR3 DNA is TGTGCCAGCAGACTGGGGGCAGGGGGGAGCCACGAGCAGTACTTC.

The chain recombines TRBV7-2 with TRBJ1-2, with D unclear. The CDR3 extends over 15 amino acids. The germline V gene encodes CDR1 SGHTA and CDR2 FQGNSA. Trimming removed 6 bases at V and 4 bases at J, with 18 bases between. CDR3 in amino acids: CASRPAGSSSYGYTF. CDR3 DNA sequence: TGTGCCAGCAGACCCGCCGGGAGCAGTTCCTATGGCTACACCTTC.

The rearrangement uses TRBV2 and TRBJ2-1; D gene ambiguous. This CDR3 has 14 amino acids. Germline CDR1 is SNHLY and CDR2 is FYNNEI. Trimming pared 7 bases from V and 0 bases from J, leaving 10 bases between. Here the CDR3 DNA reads TGTGCCAGCATGGGGAAGAGCTCCTACAATGAGCAGTTCTTC. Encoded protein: CASMGKSSYNEQFF.

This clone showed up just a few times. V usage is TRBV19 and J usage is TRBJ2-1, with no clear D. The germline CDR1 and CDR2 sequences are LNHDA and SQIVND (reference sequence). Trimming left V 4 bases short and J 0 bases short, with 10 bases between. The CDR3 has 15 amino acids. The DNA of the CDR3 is TGTGCCAGTAGTAGAGGACGAAACTCCTACAATGAGCAGTTCTTC. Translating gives CASSRGRNSYNEQFF.